These T cell receptor beta chains were read from a single sample in a study of blood T cell repertoires in COVID-19. Using immunoSEQ multiplex PCR, the repertoire was profiled, and TCRdb retains in-frame clones only, with some absent. This table has fewer than 90,000 clones, around 88% appearing once. What was sequenced was peripheral blood. These receptors were obtained from a man aged 60-69 years with acute or convalescent COVID-19. CDR3s include the opening cysteine and the closing phenylalanine or tryptophan. Fields, in order: D gene, V gene, J gene, CDR3 DNA, CDR3 protein. The D gene is left open where the match is weak.

d_call: NA; v_call: TRBV18; j_call: TRBJ1-5; cdr3_nt: TGTGCCAGCTCACTCGGACTCCCGGGAGATCAGCCCCAGCATTTT; cdr3_aa: CASSLGLPGDQPQHF
d_call: NA; v_call: TRBV3-1/TRBV3-2; j_call: TRBJ2-1; cdr3_nt: TGTGCCAGCAGCCAGCACGGGAGTCTGTTCTTC; cdr3_aa: CASSQHGSLFF
d_call: NA; v_call: TRBV20-1; j_call: TRBJ1-2; cdr3_nt: TGCAGTGCTCGCACCGGTTATGGCTACACCTTC; cdr3_aa: CSARTGYGYTF
d_call: NA; v_call: TRBV5-1; j_call: TRBJ2-2; cdr3_nt: TGCGCCAGCAGCTTGTCAGGGGGAGGCGGGGAGCTGTTTTTT; cdr3_aa: CASSLSGGGGELFF
d_call: TRBD1; v_call: TRBV5-1; j_call: TRBJ2-5; cdr3_nt: TGCGCCAGCAGCTTGACGCGACAGGGGGCTGGGGAGACCCAGTACTTC; cdr3_aa: CASSLTRQGAGETQYF
d_call: TRBD2; v_call: TRBV29-1; j_call: TRBJ2-2; cdr3_nt: TGCAGCTCCCGACTAGCGGGAGACACCGGGGAGCTGTTTTTT; cdr3_aa: CSSRLAGDTGELFF
d_call: TRBD1; v_call: TRBV30; j_call: TRBJ1-5; cdr3_nt: TGTGCCTGGAGTGCACGACAGGGAATAGGCAATCAGCCCCAGCATTTT; cdr3_aa: CAWSARQGIGNQPQHF
d_call: TRBD1; v_call: TRBV12-3/TRBV12-4; j_call: TRBJ2-7; cdr3_nt: TGTGCCAGTTTACAGGGGGCTTCCTACGAGCAGTACTTC; cdr3_aa: CASLQGASYEQYF
d_call: NA; v_call: TRBV21-1; j_call: TRBJ1-1; cdr3_nt: TGTGCCAGCAGCAAAGCGCGGGCAGGGGGAAGATATACTGAAGCTTTCTTT; cdr3_aa: CASSKARAGGRYTEAFF
d_call: TRBD1; v_call: TRBV6-6; j_call: TRBJ1-4; cdr3_nt: TGTGCCAGCAACCCGGGACAGGTTCCTTCTAATGAAAAACTGTTTTTT; cdr3_aa: CASNPGQVPSNEKLFF